The next 15 T cell receptor beta chains were all read from a single sample in a study of T cells after posttransplantation cyclophosphamide. Repertoires were generated with immunoSEQ multiplex PCR, while TCRdb's copy carries only in-frame clones and drops some. This table holds some 43,000 clones, roughly 91% found once. Treatment was busulfan-fludarabine conditioning, a marrow graft, and cyclophosphamide on days +3 and +4. The input for sequencing was PBMCs, taken about 60 days after allogeneic stem cell transplant with posttransplant cyclophosphamide. The receptors stem from a male patient aged 55 to 70 who received an allogeneic stem cell transplant from a related donor and was CMV-positive. Some T cells may arise from the graft donor.

This chain joins TRBV7-9 and TRBJ2-5; no definite D call. This CDR3 contains 13 residues. V lost 2 bases and J lost 3, with 7 bases in between. Germline assignment: CDR1 SEHNR and CDR2 FQNEAQ (reference sequence). As DNA, the CDR3 is TGTGCCAGCAGCTTACGGTCCGAAGAGACCCAGTACTTC. Translating it yields CASSLRSEETQYF.

The V gene is TRBV27, the J gene TRBJ1-2, with unresolved D. Germline CDR1 is MNHEY and CDR2 is SMNVEV (reference sequence). The V gene lost 3 bases and the J gene lost 7 bases, with 12 bases spanning the gap. The CDR3 is 13 residues long. CDR3 DNA sequence: TGTGCCAGCAGTTTGTTTGTCTCAGGTGGCTACACCTTC. Translating it yields CASSLFVSGGYTF.

This sequence joins TRBV30 and TRBJ2-3, with 7 bases fitting TRBD2. The CDR3 runs to 14 residues. Germline trimming cut 5 bases from V and 0 bases from J; bases unmatched to any gene: 5. The V gene's germline CDR1 is GTSNPN and CDR2 SVGIG (reference sequence). CDR3 loop: CAWGGTTSTDTQYF. The CDR3 nucleotides are TGTGCCTGGGGTGGGACTACTAGCACAGATACGCAGTATTTT. Together with reference TRBV30 and TRBJ2-3, the CDR3 gives the full variable domain: SQTIHQWPATLVQPVGSPLSLECTVEGTSNPNLYWYRQAAGRGLQLLFYSVGIGQISSEVPQNLSASRPQDRQFILSSKKLLLSDSGFYLCAWGGTTSTDTQYFGPGTRLTVL.

The V gene is TRBV10-3, the J gene TRBJ2-1; D may be TRBD2 (5 bases). Trimming removed 6 bases at V and 3 bases at J, with 18 bases between. The germline V gene has CDR1 ENHRY and CDR2 SYGVKD. This CDR3 region has 16 residues. CDR3 sequence reads: CAISHISDSNYNEQFF. For the CDR3, the DNA is TGTGCCATCAGCCACATCTCGGACTCCAACTACAATGAGCAGTTCTTC.

The chain combines TRBV5-1 with TRBJ2-3, with D tentatively TRBD2 (7 bases). Between the trimmed V and J ends, which lost 4 bases and 7 bases, there was a span of 25 bases. The CDR3 contains 17 residues. CDR1 SGHRS and CDR2 YFSETQ come from the germline V gene. The CDR3 coding sequence is TGCGCCAGCAGCCCCCGTCTAGGGGGGGGGCTGGGTAATACGCAGTATTTT. It codes for CASSPRLGGGLGNTQYF.

The genes are TRBV14 and TRBJ2-7, with D perhaps matching TRBD2 (7 bases). The CDR3 sequence is 12 residues long. V was cut by 8 bases and J by 2 bases, with 10 bases left in between. Germline V gene data show CDR1 as SGHDN and CDR2 as FVKESK. Written as DNA, the CDR3 is TGTGCCAGCGGGAGGGGGGCCTACGAGCAGTACTTC. Protein: CASGRGAYEQYF.

The CDR3 DNA follows: TGTGCCAGCAGCGCCAGCGGGGGGGCCACCGGGGAGCTGTTTTTT. This sequence encodes CASSASGGATGELFF. This sequence joins TRBV9 and TRBJ2-2, with TRBD2 matching over 10 bases. V was clipped by 3 bases and J by 4 bases; unmatched bases: 3. This CDR3 contains 15 residues. CDR1 and CDR2 (germline): SGDLS, YYNGEE.

This clone has just one count. This chain uses TRBV7-8 with TRBJ2-3, with TRBD2 matching 9 bases. This CDR3 is built from 15 residues. The junction had 5 bases not matched to a gene; V was cut back by 2 bases and J by 5 bases. The germline V gene has CDR1 SGHVS and CDR2 FQNEAQ. The chain's CDR3 is CASSLRRGGEDTQYF. In DNA form, the CDR3 reads TGTGCCAGCAGCTTAAGGCGGGGGGGCGAAGATACGCAGTATTTT.

V usage is TRBV27 and J usage is TRBJ1-2; no reliable D call. This CDR3 comprises 14 residues. The V end lost 8 bases, the J end lost 7 bases, and 20 bases lay between the germline ends. Germline CDR1 reads MNHEY; CDR2 reads SMNVEV (reference sequence). DNA of the CDR3: TGTGCCAGCCGACAAGGAATACCCTCCGGTGGCTACACCTTC. Its translation is CASRQGIPSGGYTF.

This chain links TRBV2 with TRBJ2-1, with TRBD2 as a possible D gene (6 bases). Germline CDR1 SNHLY, CDR2 FYNNEI. The CDR3 has 15 residues. V was clipped by 5 bases and J by 4 bases, with 15 bases between them. For the CDR3, the DNA is TGTGCCAGCAGTCCCGGGGCGGGGTTGTACAATGAGCAGTTCTTC. Its translation: CASSPGAGLYNEQFF.

V is TRBV5-5 and J is TRBJ1-2; 8 bases align to TRBD1. V lost 4 bases, J lost 2 bases, and 7 bases stayed unmatched. CDR1 SGHKS and CDR2 YYEKEE come from the germline V gene (reference sequence). The CDR3 is 15 residues long. The CDR3 region is CASSPWTGSNYGYTF. The CDR3 nucleotides are TGTGCCAGCAGCCCATGGACAGGGTCCAACTATGGCTACACCTTC.

This chain uses TRBV7-9 with TRBJ2-1, with D maybe TRBD1 (6 bases). This CDR3 is built from 12 residues. Trimming removed 5 bases from V and 9 bases from J, with 11 bases in between. The germline CDR1 and CDR2 sequences are SEHNR and FQNEAQ (reference sequence). The CDR3 sequence is CASSERRGEQFF. The CDR3 DNA reads TGTGCCAGCAGCGAACGCAGGGGTGAGCAGTTCTTC.

The V gene is TRBV25-1, the J gene TRBJ2-6, with D uncertain. Trimming took off 6 bases at V and 2 bases at J, with 5 bases between the two ends. The V gene's germline CDR1 is MGHDK and CDR2 SYGVNS. This CDR3 has 13 amino acids. The chain's CDR3 is CASSNPGANVLTF. The CDR3 bases are TGTGCCAGCAGCAATCCTGGGGCCAACGTCCTGACTTTC. Filled out from reference TRBV25-1 and TRBJ2-6, the complete variable domain reads EADIYQTPRYLVIGTGKKITLECSQTMGHDKMYWYQQDPGMELHLIHYSYGVNSTEKGDLSSESTVSRIRTEHFPLTLESARPSHTSQYLCASSNPGANVLTFGAGSRLTVL.

The chain couples TRBV2 to TRBJ2-2; 16 bases line up with TRBD2. Unmatched junction bases numbered 1, after V lost 6 bases and J lost 6 bases. The CDR3 extends over 15 amino acids. In germline, CDR1 is SNHLY, CDR2 FYNNEI. The DNA for the CDR3 is TGTGCCAGCAGGGGACTAGCGGGGGGGCCCGGGGAGCTGTTTTTT. This gives the protein CASRGLAGGPGELFF.

The V call is TRBV5-1, the J call TRBJ1-5; D may be TRBD1 (5 bases). The CDR3 is 17 residues long. Between the trimmed V and J ends, which lost 2 bases and 7 bases, there was a span of 22 bases. CDR1 and CDR2 (germline): SGHRS, YFSETQ. CDR3 loop: CASSFLQGLFFRQPQHF. In DNA form, the CDR3 reads TGCGCCAGCAGCTTTCTGCAGGGTCTCTTCTTCAGGCAGCCCCAGCATTTT.